The 13 T cell receptor beta chains below come from one sample, sequenced in a study of resident and recirculating memory T cells in vitiligo (dated by TCRdb to about 2018). Library construction relied on the immunoSEQ multiplex PCR assay. TCRdb provides this immuneACCESS table in a form limited to in-frame rearrangements. Some clones are lacking; in checked studies, under half of them reflect an unresolved V gene, and why the rest are absent is not known. A total of around 78,000 clones appear in this sample, about 90% of them only once. The ten largest clones take up about 5% of the sample. Sequences were obtained from blood. These receptor sequences come from a male donor with vitiligo.

This rearrangement joins TRBV6-4 to TRBJ1-4, with D unresolved. The CDR3 spans 16 residues. The V gene lost 2 bases and the J gene lost 3 bases, with 13 bases spanning the gap. Germline V gene lookup returns CDR1 MRHNA and CDR2 SNTAGT. CDR3 nucleotide sequence: TGTGCCAGCAGTGACATGGGCGGGAGGGCTAATGAAAAACTGTTTTTT. Protein sequence: CASSDMGGRANEKLFF.

This chain links TRBV5-6 with TRBJ2-7; 9 bases line up with TRBD2. V shed 2 bases, J shed 5 bases, and the junction held 5 bases outside the gene matches. This CDR3 comprises 14 residues. CDR1 is SGHDT and CDR2 is YYEEEE in the germline V gene. CDR3 sequence reads: CASSFGGGVNEQYF. The CDR3, as DNA: TGTGCCAGCAGCTTTGGCGGGGGGGTTAACGAGCAGTACTTC.

This rearrangement joins TRBV7-3 to TRBJ2-3; 7 bases agree with TRBD2. J lost 4 bases, V lost 6 bases, and 10 bases had no gene match. The CDR3 loop spans 15 amino acids. Germline loops: CDR1 SGHTA, CDR2 FQGTGA. Written as DNA, the CDR3 is TGTGCCAGCAGTTCCTCCGGAGGGAGGGCAGATACGCAGTATTTT. Translation gives CASSSSGGRADTQYF.

In this sample, this clone turned up once. The chain has TRBV6-5 and TRBJ2-7, with 11 nucleotides matching TRBD2. This CDR3 is built from 16 residues. V lost 2 bases and J lost 0; bases outside the gene matches: 3. Germline V lookup: CDR1 MNHEY, CDR2 SVGAGI. The CDR3 DNA follows: TGTGCCAGCAGTTACCCTAGCGGGGGGAGCTCCTACGAGCAGTACTTC. It is translated as CASSYPSGGSSYEQYF.

This chain links TRBV5-8 with TRBJ2-7, with a possible D match to TRBD2 (5 bases). CDR3 length equals 16 residues. Germline lookup yields CDR1 SGHTS and CDR2 YDEGEE. Between the trimmed V and J ends, which lost 0 bases and 2 bases, there was a span of 15 bases. The CDR3 region has the DNA TGTGCCAGCAGCTTGGGACTGGCTAGCTCAGCCTACGAGCAGTACTTC. Protein sequence: CASSLGLASSAYEQYF.

The CDR3 DNA reads TGTGCCAGCAGTTACAACACAGGGCTTACTGAAGCTTTCTTT. Protein sequence: CASSYNTGLTEAFF. The chain combines TRBV6-5 with TRBJ1-1; perhaps TRBD1 as D (6 bases). The germline gives CDR1 MNHEY, CDR2 SVGAGI. The CDR3 consists of 14 residues. V lost 2 bases and J 5 bases, leaving 12 bases between the germline ends.

The rearrangement links TRBV4-3 to TRBJ2-3, with 9 nucleotides matching TRBD2. The CDR3 loop spans 16 amino acids. V was clipped by 4 bases and J by 5 bases; unmatched bases: 10. CDR1 is LGHNA and CDR2 is YSLEER in the germline V gene. CDR3 bases: TGCGCCAGCAGCCCGGCCCGGATAGCGGGGGTAGATACGCAGTATTTT. This sequence encodes CASSPARIAGVDTQYF.

This clone was seen once. This chain uses TRBV4-1 with TRBJ2-7; 7 bases align to TRBD1. V was pared by 7 bases and J by 0 bases, with 6 bases of the junction left unmatched. The germline gives CDR1 MGHRA, CDR2 YSYEKL. This CDR3 has 14 amino acids. The CDR3 sequence is CASKRTGVSYEQYF. As DNA, the CDR3 is TGCGCCAGCAAAAGGACAGGAGTCTCCTACGAGCAGTACTTC.

The chain employs TRBV7-9 and TRBJ2-7, with 8 bases matching TRBD2. Germline values: CDR1 SEHNR, CDR2 FQNEAQ (reference sequence). This CDR3 region has 18 residues. V gave up 1 base and J gave up 3 bases; unmatched junction bases: 14. The CDR3 DNA reads as TGTGCCAGCAGCTTAGGACGGCGGGAGGAATCTCTACTCTACGAGCAGTACTTC. Translation gives CASSLGRREESLLYEQYF.

The V and J genes are TRBV19 and TRBJ2-7, with 7 nucleotides matching TRBD1. The ends lost 0 bases at V and 3 bases at J; junction bases unmatched: 5. Looked up from germline, CDR1 is LNHDA and CDR2 is SQIVND (reference sequence). This CDR3 is 15 amino acids long. CDR3 DNA sequence: TGTGCCAGTAGTATAGATCAGGGGGACCGCTACGAGCAGTACTTC. Translation gives CASSIDQGDRYEQYF.

This chain joins TRBV30 and TRBJ1-1, with 8 nucleotides matching TRBD1. The CDR3 is 17 residues long. CDR1 is GTSNPN and CDR2 is SVGIG in the germline V gene (reference sequence). The V gene end was trimmed by 4 bases and the J gene end by 4 bases; junction bases not matched to a gene: 17. This chain's CDR3 is CAWMTTGGPAMSTEAFF. CDR3 sequence (DNA): TGTGCCTGGATGACCACAGGGGGACCTGCTATGAGCACTGAAGCTTTCTTT.

The chain is built from TRBV7-9 and TRBJ2-3; a weak D match, TRBD1 (5 bases). Germline V lookup: CDR1 SEHNR, CDR2 FQNEAQ (reference sequence). The V end lost 2 bases, the J end lost 1 base, and 13 bases lay between the germline ends. The CDR3 is 16 residues long. The CDR3 spells CASSLTIGVRTDTQYF. In DNA, the CDR3 is TGTGCCAGCAGCTTAACGATAGGGGTACGCACAGATACGCAGTATTTT.

The chain employs TRBV5-4 and TRBJ1-1; 9 positions match TRBD1. The CDR3 runs 16 residues. The junction had 7 bases not matched to a gene; V was cut back by 4 bases and J by 0 bases. Per the germline V gene, CDR1 is SGHNT and CDR2 is YYREEE (reference sequence). CDR3 sequence: CASSRGQGSVNTEAFF. CDR3 DNA sequence: TGTGCCAGCAGCCGCGGACAGGGGTCTGTGAACACTGAAGCTTTCTTT.